The 7 T cell receptor beta chains below were found in one sample sequenced in a study of blood T cells in healthy people across ages. Then a second PCR, running roughly 7 to 11 cycles, was carried out with a sample-barcoded 5' primer and a J-beta primer mix. TCRdb reprocessed the 5' RACE reads with MiXCR, giving one entry per CDR3 protein. The data hold 650,000 to 700,000 distinct CDR3 sequences, with roughly 32% observed a single time. The sequenced sample was blood. The receptor source for this set is a woman aged 80 or over in good health.

This clonotype was seen at least ten times. The chain combines TRBV7-2 with TRBJ1-5, with 7 bases fitting TRBD1. The germline V gene encodes CDR1 SGHTA and CDR2 FQGNSA. The CDR3 sequence is 13 residues long. Trimming took 8 bases from V and 6 from J; bases not matched to a gene: 7. CDR3 residues: CASSGAGGQPQHF. CDR3 nucleotides: TGTGCCAGCTCAGGGGCAGGGGGTCAGCCCCAGCATTTT.

This clonotype was counted at least ten times. This rearrangement joins TRBV20-1 to TRBJ1-5; D unresolved. Trimming shortened V by 0 bases and J by 4 bases, and 10 bases separated the two germline ends. The CDR3 has 14 residues. Germline CDR1 is DFQATT and CDR2 is SNEGSKA (reference sequence). CDR3 in amino acids: CSARDRAVNQPQHF. For the CDR3, the DNA is TGCAGTGCTAGAGATCGGGCAGTAAATCAGCCCCAGCATTTT.

This clonotype was seen ten or more times. The V call is TRBV7-2, the J call TRBJ2-1; 9 bases align to TRBD2. Germline V gene data show CDR1 as SGHTA and CDR2 as FQGNSA. The CDR3 extends over 16 amino acids. Trimming at V came to 1 base and at J to 7 bases, leaving 8 bases not matched to a gene. The CDR3 spells CASSLGGRGGRNEQFF. The CDR3 DNA reads as TGTGCCAGCAGCTTAGGTGGGCGGGGGGGCAGGAATGAGCAGTTCTTC.

This clonotype was seen repeatedly, ten times or more. V is TRBV6-6 and J is TRBJ1-2, with 7 nucleotides matching TRBD1. Germline-derived CDR1 and CDR2 are MNHNY and SVGAGI (reference sequence). The CDR3 has 16 residues. J was trimmed by 2 bases and V by 6 bases; bases with no gene match: 12. The CDR3 here is CASSFGQAAMNYGYTF. In DNA, the CDR3 is TGTGCCAGCAGCTTCGGACAGGCCGCTATGAACTATGGCTACACCTTC.

Comment on this clonotype: A read error is possible here, since a much larger clone lies one base away. The chain couples TRBV9 to TRBJ2-7; perhaps D is TRBD1 or TRBD2 (5 bases each). The V end was cut by 4 bases, the J end by 6 bases, with 23 bases between. CDR1 is SGDLS and CDR2 is YYNGEE in the germline V gene. This CDR3 is built from 16 residues. The CDR3 here is CASSMGTDPLASEQYF. CDR3 coding DNA: TGTGCCAGCAGCATGGGGACGGACCCTCTGGCTAGCGAGCAGTACTTC.

The sample holds many counts of this clonotype. This chain connects TRBV5-1 to TRBJ2-3; 8 nucleotides agree with TRBD2. V shed 6 bases and J 4 bases; nucleotides not matched to a gene: 7. Germline CDR1 is SGHRS and CDR2 is YFSETQ. The CDR3 totals 14 residues. CDR3 protein: CASMLSGVADTQYF. The CDR3 DNA sequence: TGCGCCAGCATGCTTAGCGGGGTGGCAGATACGCAGTATTTT.

CDR3 loop: CSIRQGARNEKLFF. Here the CDR3 DNA reads TGCAGCATACGACAGGGGGCGAGGAATGAAAAACTGTTTTTT. The chain combines TRBV29-1 with TRBJ1-4; the match to TRBD1 covers 10 bases. V was pared by 8 bases and J by 5 bases, with 8 bases of the junction left unmatched. This CDR3 spans 14 amino acids. Germline V gene data show CDR1 as SQVTM and CDR2 as ANQGSEA.